Described below is a single T cell receptor (beta chain) sequence and its context. Original methodology: Counts of nucleated cells, estimated from reference gene primer amplification, were obtained. Using immunoSEQ multiplex PCR, the repertoire was profiled, and TCRdb retains in-frame clones only, with some absent. That table is the source of V, J and clone size, and D and trimming were worked out from the DNA. The sample contains 110,000 to 150,000 clones, approximately 82% of which appear only once. This sample is part of a study of blood T cell repertoires in COVID-19. Study overall: The analysed material was cDNA or gDNA that came from T cells, B-cell-depleted T cells, or PBMCs.

V was pared by 6 bases and J by 6 bases, with 7 bases of the junction left unmatched. The CDR3 spans 13 residues. The chain combines TRBV12-3 or TRBV12-4 with TRBJ2-7, with 8 positions matching TRBD1. This clonotype originated in a man between 60 and 75 years old with active or convalescent COVID-19. Sequencing was done on a sample of peripheral blood. The CDR3 nucleotides are TGTGCCAGCAGGAAGACAGGGGTGCTCGAGCAGTACTTC. It codes for CASRKTGVLEQYF.